This T cell receptor (beta chain) originates from a study of CD8+ T cells in alopecia areata. Study-level findings and limits: Within the top 100, expanded CD8+ clones significantly decreased with tofacitinib, as did scalp clonality. Mice showed clearer TCR sharing than patients did, a gap that was possibly HLA-related.

With 0 bases clipped from V and 4 bases from J, the junction kept 9 bases outside the gene matches. Germline V lookup: CDR1 GTSNPN, CDR2 SVGIG (reference sequence). The CDR3 covers 15 residues. Details on this clone: Its antigen is as yet unknown.

Sequencing templates came from extracted RNA that was reverse transcribed into cDNA. Data came from immunoSEQ multiplex PCR; TCRdb stores just in-frame clones and leaves some out. The sample has about 220,000 clones; 50% to 60% are singletons. Stated treatment: oral pan-JAK inhibitor, 5-10 mg twice daily. Collected material from alopecia areata patients comprised lesional scalp punch biopsies and peripheral blood. The rearrangement uses TRBV30 and TRBJ2-7, with TRBD1 matching over 7 bases. The sequence was collected from a human donor with alopecia areata. Sequences were derived from CD4+ T cells sorted from blood, sampled at week 4, from a patient treated with tofacitinib. This CDR3 is CAWSVGDSPYYEQYF. CDR3 in DNA: TGTGCCTGGAGTGTAGGGGACAGCCCATATTACGAGCAGTACTTC. The whole variable domain, remainder taken from reference TRBV30 and TRBJ2-7, is SQTIHQWPATLVQPVGSPLSLECTVEGTSNPNLYWYRQAAGRGLQLLFYSVGIGQISSEVPQNLSASRPQDRQFILSSKKLLLSDSGFYLCAWSVGDSPYYEQYFGPGTRLTVT.